This TCR beta chain was documented in a study of blood T cell repertoires in COVID-19 (dated by TCRdb to 2019 to 2021). Looking at the study overall: Samples from collaborators originated in the United States, Italy and Spain and spanned both the acute and convalescent phases of COVID-19. The material from the prospective study consisted of cDNA or gDNA derived from T cells, B-cell-depleted T cells, or PBMCs. Deeply sampled blood TCRbeta repertoires from subjects exposed to, actively infected with, or recovered from COVID-19 were included in the dataset. The repertoires were released in a freely available public database meant as a resource for research on the immune response to SARS-CoV-2. The samples were drawn from two sources: the first 160 participants of the ongoing ImmuneRACE study, and 1,254 subjects contributed by 6 global collaborators. The sample metadata nearly always contained a de-identified subject ID, COVID-19 status, age in years and sex. Where available, HLA class I and class II types were obtained from metadata supplied by the sample provider rather than from assay-based typing.

Remarks on this clone: This clone's antigen is unknown. No base qualities exist here, and no much larger clone lies one base off it.

Germline trimming: 1 base from V, 2 bases from J; junction bases outside gene matches: 8. According to the germline V gene, CDR1 reads MGHRA and CDR2 reads YSYEKL. Reading from cysteine to phenylalanine, the CDR3 counts 17 amino acids. Only CDR3 DNA remains: 51 bases, in frame from the first base. Participants in the prospective study were aged roughly 18 to 95 years, lived in 20 to 25 United States geographic areas, and enrolled through a virtual design. In the prospective study, cohorts were assigned on the basis of participant-reported clinical history obtained from a screening survey and a study questionnaire. ImmuneRACE Cohort 3 recovered participants were defined by two consecutive negative NP/OP PCR tests, healthcare professional clearance, or symptom resolution. Each participant in the prospective study had whole blood, serum and a nasopharyngeal or oropharyngeal swab collected by mobile phlebotomists. Prospective study participants could optionally give additional blood draws and questionnaires over an approximately two-month period. Blood samples from the prospective study were shipped frozen or at room temperature prior to DNA extraction.

Here is what the overall study found, with its caveats: The amount of clinical and demographic metadata varied by source and participant and was provided uncurated.

The immunoSEQ Assay, a bias-controlled multiplex PCR, was used to amplify TCRbeta CDR3 regions from genomic DNA. In the paper's pipeline: The number of nucleated cells in each sample was estimated by amplification of reference gene primers within the assay. To quantify the absolute abundance of each unique TCRbeta CDR3 rearrangement, sequence reads were collapsed and filtered. Productive Simpson clonality was computed per sample as the square root of Simpson's diversity index over productive rearrangements. What TCRdb holds here is the immuneACCESS table cut down to in-frame rearrangements. Part of the clones is not present; checked against another copy, under half of the missing clones reflect an unresolved V gene, and the others are unexplained. That table furnishes V, J and clone size, whereas the DNA furnished D and trimming. A total of 190,000 or so clones appear in this sample, around 81% of them only once. Clones ranked in the top ten supply roughly 7% of the sample.

The chain is encoded by TRBV4-1 joined to TRBJ1-2; 9 middle bases align to TRBD1. This TCR derives from a man between 35 and 55 years old who had recovered from COVID-19. Source material: PBMCs or T cells enriched from blood (not recorded which). Read as DNA, the sequence is TGCGCCAGCAGCCAAGCCCCGCCCGGGACAGGGAACTATGGCTACACCTTC. It codes for CASSQAPPGTGNYGYTF.